These 21 T cell receptor beta chains originate from one sample sequenced in a study of blood T cell repertoires in COVID-19. Generated by immunoSEQ multiplex PCR, the TCRdb table keeps only in-frame clones and is missing some. The top ten clones hold roughly 4.7% of a sample with about 140,000 clones, about 79% of them seen once. Source material: peripheral blood. These receptors originate from an elderly woman with active or convalescent COVID-19.

This chain links TRBV28 with TRBJ1-2; D possibly corresponds to TRBD1 (5 bases). This CDR3 spans 13 amino acids. The V end was cut by 6 bases, the J end by 4 bases, with 12 bases between. Per germline, CDR1 MDHEN and CDR2 SYDVKM. The CDR3 DNA reads as TGTGCCAGCAGCCTACTGGGGGGCTATGGCTACACCTTC. Translating gives CASSLLGGYGYTF.

This clone is medium-sized (0.01 to 0.1%). The chain recombines TRBV12-3 or TRBV12-4 with TRBJ2-1; 9 bases match TRBD1. V dropped 7 bases and J dropped 7; count of bases not matched to a gene: 5. The CDR3 is made up of 13 amino acids. CDR3 in DNA: TGTGCCAGCACCACGGACAGGGGTAATGAGCAGTTCTTC. Translation gives CASTTDRGNEQFF.

The chain uses TRBV30 and TRBJ1-6; the match to TRBD1 covers 7 bases. J lost 7 bases, V lost 2 bases, and 11 bases had no gene match. The germline V gene encodes CDR1 GTSNPN and CDR2 SVGIG (reference sequence). The CDR3 covers 16 residues. CDR3 amino acids: CAWSHSTGQRNSPLHF. The CDR3 DNA follows: TGTGCCTGGAGTCATTCCACGGGACAGAGAAATTCACCCCTCCACTTT.

The J gene is TRBJ2-2, the V gene TRBV6-2 or TRBV6-3, with 10 bases lining up with TRBD2. V dropped 0 bases and J dropped 1; count of bases not matched to a gene: 8. The CDR3 loop spans 19 amino acids. CDR1 is MNHEY, CDR2 SVGEGT, per germline. CDR3 sequence reads: CASSYSLLAGGRNTGELFF. CDR3 DNA sequence: TGTGCCAGCAGTTACTCGTTATTAGCGGGGGGCAGGAACACCGGGGAGCTGTTTTTT.

The chain carries TRBV6-1 and TRBJ2-6, with D unresolved. V was trimmed by 3 bases and J by 0 bases, leaving 6 bases between them. The CDR3 extends over 15 amino acids. Germline loops: CDR1 MNHNS, CDR2 SASEGT. CDR3 region: CASSDPGSGANVLTF. The CDR3 DNA is TGTGCCAGCAGTGACCCAGGCTCTGGGGCCAACGTCCTGACTTTC.

This chain joins TRBV5-4 and TRBJ2-1; 7 bases align to TRBD1. Germline trimming cut 4 bases from V and 4 bases from J; bases unmatched to any gene: 8. CDR3 length: 15 amino acids. Germline V gives CDR1 SGHNT, CDR2 YYREEE (reference sequence). CDR3 nucleotides: TGTGCCAGCAGCCTCATCGGGACAGCTTACAATGAGCAGTTCTTC. Amino acid sequence: CASSLIGTAYNEQFF.

This clone was observed a single time. The chain is built from TRBV27 and TRBJ1-6; D remains ambiguous. CDR1 is MNHEY, CDR2 SMNVEV, per germline (reference sequence). The CDR3 totals 13 residues. V was shortened by 2 bases and J by 10 bases, with 9 bases between the two germline ends. CDR3 residues: CASSLGERSPLHF. CDR3 DNA sequence: TGTGCCAGCAGTTTAGGAGAAAGGTCACCCCTCCACTTT.

The CDR3 is CASSLMSRGTGELFF. As DNA, the CDR3 is TGTGCCAGCAGCTTAATGTCTCGGGGCACCGGGGAGCTGTTTTTT. The rearrangement links TRBV7-9 to TRBJ2-2, with a weak D call TRBD2 (5 bases). CDR1 and CDR2 (germline): SEHNR, FQNEAQ (reference sequence). The CDR3 is 15 residues long. Trimming removed 2 bases from V and 4 bases from J, with 11 bases in between.

The J gene is TRBJ1-6, the V gene TRBV6-2 or TRBV6-3, with D perhaps matching TRBD1 (6 bases). Germline V lookup: CDR1 MNHEY, CDR2 SVGEGT. The V and J ends lost 2 bases and 10 bases respectively, with 15 bases between them. The CDR3 extends over 15 amino acids. The CDR3 here is CASSYQNRVFSPLHF. For the CDR3, the DNA is TGTGCCAGCAGTTACCAAAACAGGGTTTTCTCACCCCTCCACTTT.

This clone occurred a few times. The rearrangement uses TRBV11-2 and TRBJ1-2; 9 bases agree with TRBD1. The CDR3 is made up of 14 amino acids. V lost 5 bases, J lost 7 bases, and 8 bases stayed unmatched. Per germline, CDR1 SGHAT and CDR2 FQNNGV. As DNA, the CDR3 is TGTGCCAGCAGCCAAGACAGGGGGGCCACTGGCTACACCTTC. This codes for CASSQDRGATGYTF.

The chain has TRBV2 and TRBJ1-2; the D is unclear. The germline V gene encodes CDR1 SNHLY and CDR2 FYNNEI. Trimming removed 0 bases from V and 8 bases from J, with 16 bases in between. The CDR3 length is 15 residues. As DNA, the CDR3 is TGTGCCAGCAGTGAAGCGAATGGCGGATTCCTCGGCTACACCTTC. Translation gives CASSEANGGFLGYTF.

The rearrangement links TRBV10-3 to TRBJ1-5; TRBD1 is a possible D gene (6 bases). V lost 1 base to trimming and J lost 6 bases, with 10 bases between them. From germline, CDR1 is ENHRY and CDR2 SYGVKD. This CDR3 has 14 residues. The CDR3 protein is CAISEWGGFQPQHF. The CDR3 coding sequence is TGTGCCATCAGTGAGTGGGGGGGCTTTCAGCCCCAGCATTTT.

The chain links TRBV6-6 to TRBJ1-5, with 7 nucleotides matching TRBD1. Germline CDR1 and CDR2: MNHNY and SVGAGI (reference sequence). The trim removed 5 bases at V and 0 bases at J, leaving 7 bases unmatched. The CDR3 spans 16 residues. CDR3 DNA: TGTGCCAGCAGTCGCGGACAGGAATTTAGCAATCAGCCCCAGCATTTT. This translates into CASSRGQEFSNQPQHF.

The rearrangement uses TRBV9 and TRBJ2-1; TRBD2 might be the D (5 bases). Per the germline V gene, CDR1 is SGDLS and CDR2 is YYNGEE. V was shortened by 0 bases and J by 7 bases, with 8 bases between the two germline ends. The CDR3 sequence is 13 residues long. CDR3 protein: CASSVVLGNEQFF. The CDR3 DNA sequence: TGTGCCAGCAGCGTAGTACTAGGAAATGAGCAGTTCTTC.

This clone was picked up one time. The chain joins TRBV6-5 to TRBJ1-1; 7 bases map to TRBD1. CDR1 and CDR2 (germline): MNHEY, SVGAGI. This CDR3 is 14 amino acids long. Unmatched junction bases numbered 11, after V lost 5 bases and J lost 8 bases. CDR3 amino acids: CASSHRQGGREAFF. The CDR3 bases are TGTGCCAGCAGTCACCGACAGGGAGGACGGGAAGCTTTCTTT.

This chain uses TRBV4-1 with TRBJ2-3; TRBD2 matches at 10 bases. Looked up from germline, CDR1 is MGHRA and CDR2 is YSYEKL. The CDR3 totals 19 residues. Trimming removed 0 bases from V and 0 bases from J; junction bases left unmatched: 9. CDR3 in DNA: TGCGCCAGCAGCCAAGATTTCACTAGCGGGGCTTCAAGCACAGATACGCAGTATTTT. This sequence encodes CASSQDFTSGASSTDTQYF.

This chain uses TRBV27 with TRBJ1-5; D not certain. This CDR3 comprises 16 residues. Deletions cut 5 bases from V and 0 bases from J, with 14 bases between. The germline gives CDR1 MNHEY, CDR2 SMNVEV (reference sequence). CDR3 DNA sequence: TGTGCCAGCAGTCCCCACAATGCCAATAGCAATCAGCCCCAGCATTTT. Protein: CASSPHNANSNQPQHF.

The genes are TRBV6-5 and TRBJ1-2, with D possibly matching TRBD1 (5 bases). V was pared by 2 bases and J by 3 bases, with 10 bases between. The CDR3 contains 14 residues. Germline V CDR1 and CDR2: MNHEY, SVGAGI. CDR3: CASSYGAGHYGYTF. Here the CDR3 DNA reads TGTGCCAGCAGTTACGGGGCAGGGCACTATGGCTACACCTTC.

This clone appeared once. Sequence at one end of the junction differs from germline and may be a read error. The rearrangement joins TRBV29-1 to TRBJ2-5; D possibly corresponds to TRBD2 (5 bases). Germline-derived CDR1 and CDR2 are SQVTM and ANQGSEA. The CDR3 loop spans 13 amino acids. CDR3 coding DNA: TGCAGCGTTGGCGGTATAGGCTCCGGTACGGAGGACTTC. Its translation: CSVGGIGSGTEDF.

The chain carries TRBV9 and TRBJ2-1; 12 bases map to TRBD2. Germline CDR1 and CDR2: SGDLS and YYNGEE. Unmatched junction bases numbered 5, after V lost 6 bases and J lost 7 bases. CDR3 size: 14 residues. The CDR3 sequence is CASTTTSGGNEQFF. The CDR3 region has the DNA TGTGCCAGCACCACGACTAGCGGGGGAAATGAGCAGTTCTTC.

This chain joins TRBV6-5 and TRBJ1-5, with 10 bases fitting TRBD1. The CDR3 loop spans 14 amino acids. Germline trimming cut 5 bases from V and 6 bases from J; bases unmatched to any gene: 4. Germline V lookup: CDR1 MNHEY, CDR2 SVGAGI. The CDR3 is CASSPDRGSQPQHF. The CDR3 bases are TGTGCCAGCAGTCCGGACAGGGGGAGTCAGCCCCAGCATTTT.